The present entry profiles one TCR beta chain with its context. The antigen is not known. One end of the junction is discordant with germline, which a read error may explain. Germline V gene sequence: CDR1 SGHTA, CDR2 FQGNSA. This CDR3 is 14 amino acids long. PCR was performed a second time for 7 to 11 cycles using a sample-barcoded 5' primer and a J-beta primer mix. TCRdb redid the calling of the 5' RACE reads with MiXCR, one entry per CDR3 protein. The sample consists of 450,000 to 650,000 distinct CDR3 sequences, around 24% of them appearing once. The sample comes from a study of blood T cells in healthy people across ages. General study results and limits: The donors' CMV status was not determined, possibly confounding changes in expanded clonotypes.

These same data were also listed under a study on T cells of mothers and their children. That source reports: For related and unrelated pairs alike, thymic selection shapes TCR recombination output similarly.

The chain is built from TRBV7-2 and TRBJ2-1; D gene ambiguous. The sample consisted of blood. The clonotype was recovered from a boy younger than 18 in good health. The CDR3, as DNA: TGTGCCAGCAGCTTCATGGCAGGTAACAATGAGCAGTTCTTT. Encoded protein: CASSFMAGNNEQFF.